These 27 T cell receptor beta chains were sequenced from one sample in a study of beta chain features in type 1 diabetes. All of the isolated RNA was reverse transcribed, so expressed TCRB transcripts were sequenced. TCRdb's table, derived via immunoSEQ multiplex PCR, lists solely in-frame clones and lacks some. The sample holds more than 300,000 clones, roughly 12% seen once. Whole-study findings and limits: In all four CD4+ subsets, TCRB CDR3 length was significantly, moderately reduced in type 1 diabetes.

Antigens for these TCRs are unknown. Material for sequencing was naive CD4+ T cells from blood. The receptor source for this set is a young woman with type 1 diabetes.

Only a few counts were recorded for this clone. This chain links TRBV7-2 with TRBJ1-5; possibly TRBD1 for D (5 bases). Germline CDR1 is SGHTA and CDR2 is FQGNSA. The CDR3 contains 16 residues. The V end was cut by 5 bases, the J end by 5 bases, with 19 bases between. The CDR3: CASSPTWGGWDQPQHF. DNA for the CDR3: TGTGCCAGCAGCCCCACCTGGGGGGGGTGGGATCAGCCCCAGCATTTT.

This clone was recorded a few times. V and J are TRBV18 and TRBJ2-1; TRBD2 might be the D (5 bases). From germline, CDR1 is KGHSH and CDR2 LQKENI. This CDR3 comprises 14 residues. Trimming left V 6 bases short and J 1 base short, with 10 bases between. CDR3 region: CASSPGNSYNEQFF. The CDR3, as DNA: TGTGCCAGCTCCCCCGGGAATTCCTACAATGAGCAGTTCTTC. Full variable domain (rest looked up from reference TRBV18 and TRBJ2-1): NAGVMQNPRHLVRRRGQEARLRCSPMKGHSHVYWYRQLPEEGLKFMVYLQKENIIDESGMPKERFSAEFPKEGPSILRIQQVVRGDSAAYFCASSPGNSYNEQFFGPGTRLTVL.

With respect to this clone: Other DNA sequences from this sample encode an identical CDR3 as well. The chain carries TRBV2 and TRBJ2-2; 8 bases map to TRBD1. The CDR3 contains 13 residues. In germline, CDR1 is SNHLY, CDR2 FYNNEI. V was clipped by 4 bases and J by 6 bases; unmatched bases: 1. The CDR3 region is CASSGQGSGELFF. For the CDR3, the DNA is TGTGCCAGCAGTGGACAGGGGTCCGGGGAGCTGTTTTTT.

The rearrangement uses TRBV9 and TRBJ2-7; 7 bases map to TRBD2. The CDR3 sequence is 16 residues long. Germline CDR1 SGDLS, CDR2 YYNGEE. With 0 bases clipped from V and 1 base from J, the junction kept 7 bases outside the gene matches. CDR3 region: CASSVASSGSSYEQYF. CDR3 coding DNA: TGTGCCAGCAGCGTAGCAAGTAGCGGGTCTTCCTACGAGCAGTACTTC.

This clone was detected only a few times. The V and J genes are TRBV18 and TRBJ1-1; no clear D gene. The germline CDR1 and CDR2 sequences are KGHSH and LQKENI. The length of the CDR3 is 13 residues. Trimming took off 2 bases at V and 5 bases at J, with 9 bases between the two ends. In DNA, the CDR3 is TGTGCCAGCTCACCAGTGACGGGGACTGAAGCTTTCTTT. As protein: CASSPVTGTEAFF.

This clone has more than one count but fewer than ten. This chain links TRBV11-2 with TRBJ2-3; 10 bases match TRBD2. Germline values: CDR1 SGHAT, CDR2 FQNNGV. The CDR3 length is 15 residues. With 5 bases clipped from V and 8 bases from J, the junction kept 10 bases outside the gene matches. The chain's CDR3 is CASSTSGIDGGTQYF. DNA for the CDR3: TGTGCCAGCAGCACTAGCGGGATAGACGGTGGTACGCAGTATTTT.

The CDR3 nucleotides are TGTGCCAGCAGCGTCCGGGACTATACCTACAATGAGCAGTTCTTC. Translated: CASSVRDYTYNEQFF. The chain couples TRBV9 to TRBJ2-1; 7 bases are a match to TRBD2. Germline V gene lookup returns CDR1 SGDLS and CDR2 YYNGEE. CDR3 length: 15 amino acids. V dropped 2 bases and J dropped 2; count of bases not matched to a gene: 4.

A few counts support this clone. The CDR3 region is CAWSTGLRNTIYF. The CDR3 nucleotides read TGTGCCTGGAGTACGGGACTAAGAAACACCATATATTTT. The chain is built from TRBV30 and TRBJ1-3; possibly TRBD1 for D (5 bases). Trimming pared 2 bases from V and 5 bases from J, leaving 10 bases between. This CDR3 has 13 residues. Germline CDR1 and CDR2: GTSNPN and SVGIG (reference sequence).

This clone was recorded a few times. The V and J genes are TRBV9 and TRBJ1-5; 8 bases agree with TRBD1. CDR3 length: 17 residues. Germline CDR1 and CDR2: SGDLS and YYNGEE. Germline trimming cut 2 bases from V and 5 bases from J; bases unmatched to any gene: 12. CDR3 DNA: TGTGCCAGCAGCGTCGGACAGGGAAGTCTTGGGGATCAGCCCCAGCATTTT. It specifies CASSVGQGSLGDQPQHF.

This clone appeared a few times. The chain couples TRBV29-1 to TRBJ2-3; 10 positions match TRBD2. CDR3 length equals 14 residues. The J segment lost 4 bases and the V segment lost 4 bases, leaving 5 bases of the junction unmatched. The germline gives CDR1 SQVTM, CDR2 ANQGSEA. The CDR3 protein is CSVVPSGRSDTQYF. The DNA of the CDR3 is TGCAGCGTTGTCCCTAGCGGGAGATCAGATACGCAGTATTTT.

This clone was detected only a few times. The genes are TRBV7-9 and TRBJ1-2, with 7 positions matching TRBD1. V lost 1 base, J lost 3 bases, and 5 bases stayed unmatched. The CDR3 runs 15 residues. Germline V CDR1 and CDR2: SEHNR, FQNEAQ (reference sequence). The CDR3 DNA is TGTGCCAGCAGCTTAGTAGGGGGCGCAGACTATGGCTACACCTTC. Its protein is CASSLVGGADYGYTF.

V usage is TRBV9 and J usage is TRBJ2-5, with 9 bases that match TRBD2. The J segment lost 3 bases and the V segment lost 2 bases, leaving 8 bases of the junction unmatched. CDR3 length equals 16 residues. Germline CDR1 reads SGDLS; CDR2 reads YYNGEE. This chain's CDR3 is CASSVQTSGRKETQYF. Written as DNA, the CDR3 is TGTGCCAGCAGCGTCCAGACTAGCGGTAGAAAAGAGACCCAGTACTTC.

This chain uses TRBV30 with TRBJ1-1; unclear D gene. Germline V gene sequence: CDR1 GTSNPN, CDR2 SVGIG (reference sequence). This CDR3 contains 14 residues. The germline V and J ends were trimmed by 5 bases and 1 base, with 14 bases remaining between them. CDR3 amino acids: CAWVPRVRNTEAFF. The CDR3 DNA sequence: TGTGCCTGGGTGCCTCGGGTGCGGAACACTGAAGCTTTCTTT.

Of note for this clone: Other DNA sequences in this sample translate to the same CDR3. The chain couples TRBV5-1 to TRBJ2-5, with D perhaps TRBD2 (5 bases). The CDR3 sequence is 13 residues long. The germline CDR1 and CDR2 sequences are SGHRS and YFSETQ. V lost 2 bases and J 4 bases, leaving 9 bases between the germline ends. As DNA, the CDR3 is TGCGCCAGCAGCTTAGAGAGGGCAGAGACCCAGTACTTC. Protein: CASSLERAETQYF.

This chain joins TRBV9 and TRBJ2-2; a weak D match, TRBD1 (6 bases). V lost 6 bases, J lost 6 bases, and 12 bases lay in between. The CDR3 spans 13 residues. CDR1 is SGDLS and CDR2 is YYNGEE in the germline V gene. CDR3 amino acids: CASNPTGSGELFF. CDR3 nucleotides: TGTGCCAGCAACCCAACAGGGTCCGGGGAGCTGTTTTTT.

This clone was counted only a few times. The chain employs TRBV7-2 and TRBJ1-2, with D possibly TRBD1 on 6 matching bases. V lost 3 bases to trimming and J lost 2 bases, with 16 bases between them. The CDR3 totals 16 residues. In germline, CDR1 is SGHTA, CDR2 FQGNSA. The CDR3 DNA reads as TGTGCCAGCAGCTTTGACTTTCTTCAGGGGAACTATGGCTACACCTTC. This sequence encodes CASSFDFLQGNYGYTF.

Only a few counts were recorded for this clone. CDR3 coding DNA: TGCGCCAGCAGCTTGACGACAGGGGGCACAGATACGCAGTATTTT. It is translated as CASSLTTGGTDTQYF. The chain uses TRBV5-1 and TRBJ2-3, with TRBD1 matching 8 bases. Germline V CDR1 and CDR2: SGHRS, YFSETQ. CDR3 length: 15 residues. The V and J ends lost 1 base and 1 base, in that order; junction bases with no gene match: 2.

The chain recombines TRBV30 with TRBJ1-1; TRBD1 agrees at 10 bases. This CDR3 region has 10 residues. The trim removed 5 bases at V and 10 bases at J, leaving 1 base unmatched. Germline V gives CDR1 GTSNPN, CDR2 SVGIG (reference sequence). Here the CDR3 reads CAWWDRGAFF. CDR3 sequence (DNA): TGTGCCTGGTGGGACAGGGGAGCTTTCTTT.

V gene TRBV7-9 combines with J gene TRBJ1-1; 9 nucleotides match TRBD1. Unmatched junction bases numbered 7, after V lost 2 bases and J lost 9 bases. The CDR3 contains 14 residues. CDR1 and CDR2 (germline): SEHNR, FQNEAQ (reference sequence). For the CDR3, the DNA is TGTGCCAGCAGCTTACTTCGGACAGGGGTTAAAGCTTTCTTT. Its translation is CASSLLRTGVKAFF.

The chain combines TRBV29-1 with TRBJ1-4, with D possibly TRBD1 on 5 matching bases. This CDR3 has 15 amino acids. CDR1 SQVTM and CDR2 ANQGSEA come from the germline V gene. The V and J ends lost 4 bases and 5 bases respectively, with 17 bases between them. This chain's CDR3 is CSVVIRGDSNEKLFF. The CDR3 coding sequence is TGCAGCGTTGTCATTAGAGGGGACTCCAATGAAAAACTGTTTTTT.

The rearrangement joins TRBV28 to TRBJ2-7, with 12 nucleotides matching TRBD1. The CDR3 has 15 amino acids. Trimming cost V 8 bases and J 5 bases; bases outside gene matches: 10. Germline V gives CDR1 MDHEN, CDR2 SYDVKM. CDR3 in DNA: TGTGCCAGCCTCTCTCCGGGACAGGGGGCAGACGAGCAGTACTTC. Amino acids: CASLSPGQGADEQYF.

This chain joins TRBV4-2 and TRBJ2-7; 11 bases line up with TRBD2. The CDR3 contains 16 residues. Germline V gene sequence: CDR1 LGHNA, CDR2 YNFKEQ. Germline trimming cut 0 bases from V and 1 base from J; bases unmatched to any gene: 2. In DNA form, the CDR3 reads TGTGCCAGCAGCCAAGAGGGACTAGCGGAGTCCTACGAGCAGTACTTC. Amino acids: CASSQEGLAESYEQYF.

V gene TRBV6-4 combines with J gene TRBJ2-3; D is perhaps TRBD2 (6 bases). Per the germline V gene, CDR1 is MRHNA and CDR2 is SNTAGT. The CDR3 consists of 14 residues. V was shortened by 0 bases and J by 3 bases, with 7 bases between the two germline ends. CDR3 amino acids: CASSDSGGTDTQYF. CDR3 sequence (DNA): TGTGCCAGCAGTGACTCAGGAGGGACAGATACGCAGTATTTT.

This clone was recorded a few times. The V call is TRBV27, the J call TRBJ2-7, with 12 bases that match TRBD1. CDR1 and CDR2 from the germline V gene are MNHEY and SMNVEV (reference sequence). This CDR3 is 15 amino acids long. V trimming: 4 bases; J trimming: 6 bases; junction bases outside the gene matches: 7. The CDR3 DNA sequence: TGTGCCAGCAGTTGGGGGACAGGGGGCTATAGCGAGCAGTACTTC. It yields the protein CASSWGTGGYSEQYF.

The chain uses TRBV5-1 and TRBJ2-1; 7 nucleotides align to TRBD2. Germline loops: CDR1 SGHRS, CDR2 YFSETQ. Trimming took 4 bases from V and 5 from J; bases not matched to a gene: 3. The CDR3 is 13 residues long. CDR3 sequence reads: CASSRGLDNEQFF. CDR3 bases: TGCGCCAGCAGCCGCGGACTAGACAATGAGCAGTTCTTC.

The sample holds a few counts of this clone. The V gene is TRBV20-1, the J gene TRBJ2-5; D gene unclear. V dropped 0 bases and J dropped 11 bases, with 10 bases sitting between them. The CDR3 totals 11 residues. CDR1 and CDR2 (germline): DFQATT, SNEGSKA (reference sequence). The CDR3 loop reads CSARDTPEQYF. DNA of the CDR3: TGCAGTGCTAGAGATACCCCGGAGCAGTACTTC.

This clone has just a few counts. The chain carries TRBV9 and TRBJ1-1; 9 nucleotides agree with TRBD1. The CDR3 contains 14 residues. Germline trimming cut 3 bases from V and 6 bases from J; bases unmatched to any gene: 6. In germline, CDR1 is SGDLS, CDR2 YYNGEE. CDR3 nucleotides: TGTGCCAGCAGCGCACCGGGACAGGGAGCTGAAGCTTTCTTT. Translation: CASSAPGQGAEAFF.